This TCR beta chain was identified in a study of blood T cell repertoires in COVID-19. About the research overall: The cDNA or gDNA used as material had been derived from T cells, B-cell-depleted T cells, or PBMCs.

Per germline, CDR1 SGDLS and CDR2 YYNGEE. With 6 bases removed from V and 4 bases from J, the gap between germline ends came to 11 bases. The CDR3 totals 13 residues. Original processing notes: How many nucleated cells were present was estimated from reference gene primer amplification. This table comes from immunoSEQ multiplex PCR, and its TCRdb copy is limited to in-frame clones, with some not included. From that table come the V and J calls and clone size; the DNA was used to work out D and trimming. The sample shows roughly 230,000 clones, 85% of them seen only once. Sequencing was performed on peripheral blood. This chain connects TRBV9 to TRBJ2-1; tentatively, D is TRBD2 (7 bases). The clonotype originates from a woman in her sixties with active or convalescent COVID-19. CDR3 DNA sequence: TGTGCCAGCAACGGGGGGCTGTACAATGAGCAGTTCTTC. It codes for CASNGGLYNEQFF.